The TCR beta chain under discussion was sequenced for a study of blood T cell repertoires in COVID-19. Whole-study context: The United States, Italy and Spain supplied acute and convalescent COVID-19 samples.

The assay was immunoSEQ multiplex PCR, and TCRdb's table has in-frame clones only and misses some. The sample gives 200,000 to 250,000 clones, about 90% of which show up once; over 12% is in the top ten. Participants' reported clinical history set cohort assignment. The source of this sequence is a man aged 25 to 40 who had been exposed to COVID-19. Source material: PBMCs or T cells enriched from blood (not recorded which).

The CDR3 protein is CAWRWQAGNTIYF. For the CDR3, the DNA is TGTGCCTGGAGATGGCAGGCTGGAAACACCATATATTTT. The chain joins TRBV30 to TRBJ1-3; D remains unclear. The germline CDR1 and CDR2 sequences are GTSNPN and SVGIG (reference sequence). The CDR3 length is 13 residues. Trimming removed 3 bases from V and 2 bases from J, with 8 bases in between. The full variable domain, in which reference TRBV30 and TRBJ1-3 provide the parts outside the CDR3, is SQTIHQWPATLVQPVGSPLSLECTVEGTSNPNLYWYRQAAGRGLQLLFYSVGIGQISSEVPQNLSASRPQDRQFILSSKKLLLSDSGFYLCAWRWQAGNTIYFGEGSWLTVV.